This paragraph covers one T cell receptor (beta chain) sequence. One end of the junction fails to match germline, which may point to a read error. Germline CDR1 KGHSH, CDR2 LQKENI. The CDR3 sequence is 15 residues long. The data are from a study of Graves' ophthalmopathy and Graves' hyperthyroidism. Beta-chain TCR CDR3 regions were amplified from RNA transcripts. After a first-round RT-PCR with HTBI primers, a second-round multiplex PCR was run. Via MiXCR, TCRdb re-called the multiplex PCR reads, giving one row per CDR3 protein. Found here are hundreds of thousands of distinct CDR3 sequences, approximately 21% of them singletons; the top ten hold roughly 3.2%.

This receptor was obtained from a woman aged 18-29 years with stable Graves' hyperthyroidism. Sequenced: peripheral blood. This chain joins TRBV18 and TRBJ2-5; 8 bases agree with TRBD2. The CDR3 here is CAGSPASGRYETQYF. CDR3 nucleotide sequence: TGTGCCGGCTCACCAGCGAGCGGGAGATACGAGACCCAGTACTTC.